The clone carrying this TCR beta chain was seen only a few times. Its antigen is as yet unknown. J gave up 9 bases and V 0 bases, and 4 bases lay outside the gene matches. The CDR3 runs 15 residues. Looked up from germline, CDR1 is SNHLY and CDR2 is FYNNEI. Individual cDNA molecules carried attached unique molecular identifiers. MiXCR, applied by TCRdb to the 5' RACE reads, yields one record per CDR3 protein. Here the sample spans about 61,000 distinct CDR3 sequences, roughly 10% being singletons. These data belong to a study of early T cells in non-severe SARS-CoV-2 infection. Study outcomes and limitations: The matching step, a VDJdb search, favored anti-spike CD8 responses and missed private and CD4 specificities.

The rearrangement uses TRBV2 and TRBJ1-6; 8 positions agree with TRBD1. The specimen was whole blood. The TCR originated in an adult who was a healthcare worker with PCR-confirmed SARS-CoV-2 infection or an uninfected control (not recorded which). CDR3 DNA sequence: TGTGCCAGCAGTGAAGCGGCAGGGGGCCGTTCACCCCTCCACTTT. Protein: CASSEAAGGRSPLHF.